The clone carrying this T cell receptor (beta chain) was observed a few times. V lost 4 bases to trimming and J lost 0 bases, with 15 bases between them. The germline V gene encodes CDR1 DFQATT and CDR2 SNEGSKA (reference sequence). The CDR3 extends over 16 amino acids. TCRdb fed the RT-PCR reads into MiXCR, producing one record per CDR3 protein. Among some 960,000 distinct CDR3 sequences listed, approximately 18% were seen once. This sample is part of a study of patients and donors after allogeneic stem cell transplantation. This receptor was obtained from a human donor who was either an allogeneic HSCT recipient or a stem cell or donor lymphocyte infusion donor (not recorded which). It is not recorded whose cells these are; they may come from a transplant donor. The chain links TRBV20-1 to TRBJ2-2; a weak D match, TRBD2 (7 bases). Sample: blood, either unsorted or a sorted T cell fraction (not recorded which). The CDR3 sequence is CSATEWGGANTGELFF. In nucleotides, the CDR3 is TGCAGTGCTACCGAATGGGGGGGCGCGAACACCGGGGAGCTGTTTTTT.